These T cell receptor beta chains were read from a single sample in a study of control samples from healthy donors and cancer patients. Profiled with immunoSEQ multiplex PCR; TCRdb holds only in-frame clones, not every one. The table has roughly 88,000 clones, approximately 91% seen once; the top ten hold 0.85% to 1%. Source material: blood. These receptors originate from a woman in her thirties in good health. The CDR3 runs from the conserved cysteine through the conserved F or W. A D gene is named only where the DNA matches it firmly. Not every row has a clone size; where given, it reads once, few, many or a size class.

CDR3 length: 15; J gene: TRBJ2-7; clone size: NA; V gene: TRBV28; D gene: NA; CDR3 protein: CASSSGSGGTYEQYF; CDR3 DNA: TGTGCCAGCAGTTCCGGTAGCGGAGGTACCTACGAGCAGTACTTC
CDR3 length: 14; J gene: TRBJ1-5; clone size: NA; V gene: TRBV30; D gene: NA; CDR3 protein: CAWSRDRINQPQHF; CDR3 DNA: TGTGCCTGGTCACGCGACAGGATAAATCAGCCCCAGCATTTT
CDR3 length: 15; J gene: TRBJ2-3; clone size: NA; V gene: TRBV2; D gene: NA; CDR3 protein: CASRGGTASTDTQYF; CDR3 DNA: TGTGCCAGCAGGGGCGGGACAGCAAGCACAGATACGCAGTATTTT
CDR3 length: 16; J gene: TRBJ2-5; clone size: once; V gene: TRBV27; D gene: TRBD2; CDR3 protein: CASSLRRGGIQETQYF; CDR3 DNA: TGTGCCAGCAGCTTAAGACGCGGGGGAATCCAAGAGACCCAGTACTTC
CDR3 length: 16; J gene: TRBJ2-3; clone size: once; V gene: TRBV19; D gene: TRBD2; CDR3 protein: CASSWGLAGGTDTQYF; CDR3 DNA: TGTGCCAGTAGTTGGGGACTAGCGGGAGGGACAGATACGCAGTATTTT
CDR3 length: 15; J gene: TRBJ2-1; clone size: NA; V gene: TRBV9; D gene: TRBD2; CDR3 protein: CASSVTGLASNEQFF; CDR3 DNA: TGTGCCAGCAGCGTTACGGGACTAGCTTCCAATGAGCAGTTCTTC
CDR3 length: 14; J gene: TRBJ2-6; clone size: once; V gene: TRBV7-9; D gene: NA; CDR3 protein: CASSSISGANVLTF; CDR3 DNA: TGTGCCAGCAGCTCCATTTCTGGGGCCAACGTCCTGACTTTC
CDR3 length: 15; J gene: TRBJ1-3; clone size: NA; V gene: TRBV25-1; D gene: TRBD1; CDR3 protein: CASSDQGGRPNTIYF; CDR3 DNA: TGTGCCAGCAGTGACCAGGGGGGACGGCCAAACACCATATATTTT
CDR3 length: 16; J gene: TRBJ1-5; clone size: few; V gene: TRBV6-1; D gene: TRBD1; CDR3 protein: CASSKATGAPEGPQHF; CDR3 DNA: TGTGCCAGCAGTAAAGCCACAGGGGCCCCTGAAGGGCCCCAGCATTTT
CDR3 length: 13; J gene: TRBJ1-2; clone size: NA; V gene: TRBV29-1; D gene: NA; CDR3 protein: CSVSRGVRDGYTF; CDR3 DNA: TGCAGCGTGTCCCGGGGGGTTAGGGATGGCTACACCTTC
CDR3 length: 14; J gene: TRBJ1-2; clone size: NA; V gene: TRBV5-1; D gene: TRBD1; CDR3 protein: CASSSTGGGYGYTF; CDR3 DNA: TGCGCCAGCAGCTCTACAGGGGGCGGATATGGCTACACCTTC
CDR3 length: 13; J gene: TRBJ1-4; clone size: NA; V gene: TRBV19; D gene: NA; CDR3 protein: CASQDSGREKLFF; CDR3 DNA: TGTGCCAGTCAAGACAGCGGTCGGGAAAAACTGTTTTTT
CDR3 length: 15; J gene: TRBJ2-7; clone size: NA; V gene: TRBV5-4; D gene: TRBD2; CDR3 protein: CASSLVAGGPGEQYF; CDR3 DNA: TGTGCCAGCAGCTTGGTAGCGGGAGGGCCGGGGGAGCAGTACTTC
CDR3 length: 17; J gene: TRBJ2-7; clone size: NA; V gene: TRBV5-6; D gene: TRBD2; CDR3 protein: CASSHRPSGGYYYEQYF; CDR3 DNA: TGTGCCAGCAGCCACAGACCTAGCGGGGGATACTACTACGAGCAGTACTTC
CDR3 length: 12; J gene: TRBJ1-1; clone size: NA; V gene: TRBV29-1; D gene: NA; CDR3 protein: CSAATGNTEAFF; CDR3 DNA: TGCAGCGCCGCTACAGGGAACACTGAAGCTTTCTTT
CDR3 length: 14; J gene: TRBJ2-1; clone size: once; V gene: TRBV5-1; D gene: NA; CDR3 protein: CASSLEYSLSGQFF; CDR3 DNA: TGCGCCAGCAGCTTGGAGTACAGCTTAAGTGGGCAGTTCTTC
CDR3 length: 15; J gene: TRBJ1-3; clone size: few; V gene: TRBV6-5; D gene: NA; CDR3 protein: CASNFDLASGNTIYF; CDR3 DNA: TGTGCCAGCAATTTCGACCTCGCCTCTGGAAACACCATATATTTT
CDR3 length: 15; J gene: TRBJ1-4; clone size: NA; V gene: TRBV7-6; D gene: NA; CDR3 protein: CASSPSLTRNEKLFF; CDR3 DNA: TGTGCCAGCAGCCCCTCCCTGACGCGAAATGAAAAACTGTTTTTT
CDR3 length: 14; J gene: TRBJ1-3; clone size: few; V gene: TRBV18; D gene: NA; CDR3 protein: CASSPGTAGNTIYF; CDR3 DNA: TGTGCCAGCTCACCCGGGACGGCTGGAAACACCATATATTTT
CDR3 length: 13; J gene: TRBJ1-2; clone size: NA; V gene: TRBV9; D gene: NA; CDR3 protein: CASSVDGVYGYTF; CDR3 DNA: TGTGCCAGCAGCGTGGACGGGGTCTATGGCTACACCTTC
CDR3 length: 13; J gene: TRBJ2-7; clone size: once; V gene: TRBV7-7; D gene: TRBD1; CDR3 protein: CASRAGQVYEQYF; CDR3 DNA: TGTGCCAGCAGGGCTGGACAGGTCTACGAGCAGTACTTC
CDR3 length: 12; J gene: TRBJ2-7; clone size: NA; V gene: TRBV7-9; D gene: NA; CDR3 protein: CASSLGTYEQYF; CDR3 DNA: TGTGCCAGCAGCTTAGGCACCTACGAGCAGTACTTC
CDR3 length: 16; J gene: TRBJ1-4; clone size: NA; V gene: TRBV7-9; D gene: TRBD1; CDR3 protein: CASSLGTGFRSEKLFF; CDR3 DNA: TGTGCCAGCAGCTTAGGGACAGGATTCAGGAGTGAAAAACTGTTTTTT
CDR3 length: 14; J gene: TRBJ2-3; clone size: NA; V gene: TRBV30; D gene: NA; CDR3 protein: CAWRPVGRTDTQYF; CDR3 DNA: TGTGCCTGGAGGCCGGTAGGCCGCACAGATACGCAGTATTTT
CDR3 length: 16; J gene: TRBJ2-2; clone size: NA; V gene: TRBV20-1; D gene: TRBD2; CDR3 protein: CSASERRGANTGELFF; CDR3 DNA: TGCAGTGCTAGTGAACGGCGGGGGGCGAACACCGGGGAGCTGTTTTTT
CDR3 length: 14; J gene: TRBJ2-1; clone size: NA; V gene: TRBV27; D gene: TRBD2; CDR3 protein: CASSAPSGNNEQFF; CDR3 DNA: TGTGCCAGCAGTGCCCCTAGCGGGAACAATGAGCAGTTCTTC
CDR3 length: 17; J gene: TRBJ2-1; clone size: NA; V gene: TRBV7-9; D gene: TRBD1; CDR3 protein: CASSQPMDRVNYNEQFF; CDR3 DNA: TGTGCCAGCAGCCAACCGATGGACAGGGTCAACTACAATGAGCAGTTCTTC
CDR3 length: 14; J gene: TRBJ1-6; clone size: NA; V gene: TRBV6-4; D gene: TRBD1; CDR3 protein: CASSPGGGNSPLHF; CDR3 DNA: TGTGCCAGCAGCCCAGGGGGGGGTAATTCACCCCTCCACTTT
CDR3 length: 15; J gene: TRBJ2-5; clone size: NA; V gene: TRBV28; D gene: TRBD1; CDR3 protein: CASSPAGQGEETQYF; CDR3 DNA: TGTGCCAGCAGTCCTGCGGGACAGGGGGAAGAGACCCAGTACTTC
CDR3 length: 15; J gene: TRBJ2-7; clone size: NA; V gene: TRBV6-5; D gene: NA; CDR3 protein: CASRYTDGSSYEQYF; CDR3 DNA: TGTGCCAGCAGGTACACCGACGGTAGCTCCTACGAGCAGTACTTC
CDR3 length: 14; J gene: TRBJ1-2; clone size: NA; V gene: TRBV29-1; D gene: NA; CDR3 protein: CSVEEGGVNYGYTF; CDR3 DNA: TGCAGCGTTGAAGAAGGGGGGGTTAACTATGGCTACACCTTC
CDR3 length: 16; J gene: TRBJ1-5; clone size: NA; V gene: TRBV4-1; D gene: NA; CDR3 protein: CASSQATIQGNQPQHF; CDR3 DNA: TGCGCCAGCAGCCAAGCGACTATTCAGGGGAATCAGCCCCAGCATTTT
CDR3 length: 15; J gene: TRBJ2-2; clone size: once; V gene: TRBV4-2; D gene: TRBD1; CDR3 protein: CASSQGTGGAGELFF; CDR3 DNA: TGTGCCAGCAGCCAGGGGACAGGGGGCGCCGGGGAGCTGTTTTTT
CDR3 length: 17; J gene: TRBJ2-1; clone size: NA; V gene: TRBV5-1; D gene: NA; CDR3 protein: CASSWETGRSSYNEQFF; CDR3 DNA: TGCGCCAGCAGCTGGGAAACGGGGCGTAGCTCCTACAATGAGCAGTTCTTC
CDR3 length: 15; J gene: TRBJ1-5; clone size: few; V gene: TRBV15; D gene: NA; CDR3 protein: CATSSDKGYNQPQHF; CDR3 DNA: TGTGCCACCAGCAGTGATAAGGGGTATAATCAGCCCCAGCATTTT
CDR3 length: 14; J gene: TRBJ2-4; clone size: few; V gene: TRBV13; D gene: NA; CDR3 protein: CAISVRGGPNIQYF; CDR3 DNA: TGTGCCATCTCGGTCAGGGGGGGCCCGAACATTCAGTACTTC
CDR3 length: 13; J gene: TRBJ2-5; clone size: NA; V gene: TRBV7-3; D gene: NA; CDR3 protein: CASSLGKAETQYF; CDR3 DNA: TGTGCCAGCAGCTTAGGGAAAGCAGAGACCCAGTACTTC
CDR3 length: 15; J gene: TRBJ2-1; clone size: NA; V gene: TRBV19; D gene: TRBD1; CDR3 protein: CASSSGQGSYNEQFF; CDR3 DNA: TGTGCCAGTAGCTCGGGACAGGGCTCCTACAATGAGCAGTTCTTC
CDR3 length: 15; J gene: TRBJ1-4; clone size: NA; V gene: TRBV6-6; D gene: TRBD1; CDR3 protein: CASTSRAGQGEKLFF; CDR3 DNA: TGTGCCAGCACCTCCAGAGCGGGACAGGGTGAAAAACTGTTTTTT
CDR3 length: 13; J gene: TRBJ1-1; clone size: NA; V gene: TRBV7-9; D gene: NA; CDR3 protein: CASSLASSRGAFF; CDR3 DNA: TGTGCCAGCAGCCTCGCGTCCTCAAGGGGAGCTTTCTTT
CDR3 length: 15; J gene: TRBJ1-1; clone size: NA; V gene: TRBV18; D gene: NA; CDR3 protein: CASLDRLTMNTEAFF; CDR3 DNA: TGTGCCAGCTTGGACCGATTGACCATGAACACTGAAGCTTTCTTT
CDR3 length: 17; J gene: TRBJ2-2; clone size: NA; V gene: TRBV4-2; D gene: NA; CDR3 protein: CASSQGFGTANTGELFF; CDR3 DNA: TGTGCCAGCAGCCAAGGCTTCGGCACTGCGAACACCGGGGAGCTGTTTTTT
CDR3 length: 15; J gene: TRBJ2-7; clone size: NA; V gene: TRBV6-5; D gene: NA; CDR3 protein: CASRTLGSSSYEQYF; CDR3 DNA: TGTGCCAGCAGAACCCTGGGGTCAAGCTCCTACGAGCAGTACTTC
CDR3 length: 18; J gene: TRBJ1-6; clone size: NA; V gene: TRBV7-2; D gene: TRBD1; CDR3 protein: CASRHSRGTMAYNSPLHF; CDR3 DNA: TGTGCCAGCAGACACAGCAGGGGGACCATGGCCTATAATTCACCCCTCCACTTT
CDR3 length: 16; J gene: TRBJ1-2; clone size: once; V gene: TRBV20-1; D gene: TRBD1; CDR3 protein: CSASYVGTAFGYGYTF; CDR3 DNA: TGCAGTGCTAGTTACGTCGGGACAGCTTTTGGGTATGGCTACACCTTC
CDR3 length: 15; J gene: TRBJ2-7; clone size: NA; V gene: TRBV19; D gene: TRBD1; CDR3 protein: CASSPRQGSSYEQYF; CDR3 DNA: TGTGCCAGTAGTCCCCGACAGGGTTCGTCCTACGAGCAGTACTTC
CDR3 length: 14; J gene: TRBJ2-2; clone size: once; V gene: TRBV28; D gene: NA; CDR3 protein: CASIRTANTGELFF; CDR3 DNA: TGTGCCAGCATTCGGACAGCGAACACCGGGGAGCTGTTTTTT
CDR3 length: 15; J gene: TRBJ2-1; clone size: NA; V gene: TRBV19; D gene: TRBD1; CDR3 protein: CASSIQGARYNEQFF; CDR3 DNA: TGTGCCAGTAGTATACAGGGGGCGCGGTACAATGAGCAGTTCTTC